The source of this T cell receptor (beta chain) is a study of cytomegalovirus exposure and HLA in healthy donors. Points from the study as a whole: Most observed TCR sequences were rare, whereas some public TCRs were detected in many donors.

This clone occurred once. Antigen: not known. PCR was performed using 60 Vbeta and 13 Jbeta primers. Some clones are missing from TCRdb's copy, which holds only in-frame ones; the method was immunoSEQ multiplex PCR. The profile shows 60,000 or so clones, over 75% of them singletons. After removal of 4 bases from V and 6 bases from J, the junction contained 1 base not matched to a gene. The CDR3 is 12 residues long. Germline values: CDR1 SGDLS, CDR2 YYNGEE. The sequenced sample consisted of PBMCs. The source is a female donor in good health and CMV-seronegative. The rearrangement links TRBV9 to TRBJ2-1; 7 nucleotides align to TRBD2. This CDR3 is CASSPGGNEQFF. DNA of the CDR3: TGTGCCAGCAGCCCGGGGGGCAATGAGCAGTTCTTC.